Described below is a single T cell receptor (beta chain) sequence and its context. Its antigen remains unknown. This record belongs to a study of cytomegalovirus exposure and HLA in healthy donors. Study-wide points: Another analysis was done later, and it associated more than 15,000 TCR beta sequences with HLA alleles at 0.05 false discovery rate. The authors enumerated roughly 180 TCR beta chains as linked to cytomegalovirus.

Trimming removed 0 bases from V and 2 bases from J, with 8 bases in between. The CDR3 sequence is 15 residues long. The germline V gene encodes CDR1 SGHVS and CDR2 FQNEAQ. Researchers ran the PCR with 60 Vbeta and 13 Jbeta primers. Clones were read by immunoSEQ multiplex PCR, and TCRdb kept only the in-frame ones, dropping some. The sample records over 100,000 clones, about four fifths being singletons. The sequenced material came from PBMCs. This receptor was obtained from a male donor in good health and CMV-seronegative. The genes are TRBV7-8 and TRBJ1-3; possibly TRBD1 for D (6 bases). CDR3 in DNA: TGTGCCAGCAGCTTAGCCGCAGGGGCTGGAAACACCATATATTTT. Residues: CASSLAAGAGNTIYF.